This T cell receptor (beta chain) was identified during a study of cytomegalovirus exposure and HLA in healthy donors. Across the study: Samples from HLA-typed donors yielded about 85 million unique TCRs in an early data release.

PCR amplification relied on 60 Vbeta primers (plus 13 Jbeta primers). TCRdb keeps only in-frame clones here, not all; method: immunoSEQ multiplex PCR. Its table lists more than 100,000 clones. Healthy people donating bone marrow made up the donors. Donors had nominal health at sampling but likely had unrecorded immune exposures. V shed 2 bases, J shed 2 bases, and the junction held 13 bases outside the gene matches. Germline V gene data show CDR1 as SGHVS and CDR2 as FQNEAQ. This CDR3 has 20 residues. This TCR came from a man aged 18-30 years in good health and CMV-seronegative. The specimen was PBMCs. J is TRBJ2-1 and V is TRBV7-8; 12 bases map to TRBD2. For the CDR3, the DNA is TGTGCCAGCAGCTTATTAGGGGGACTAGCGGGCGGTGGGACCTACAATGAGCAGTTCTTC. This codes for CASSLLGGLAGGGTYNEQFF.